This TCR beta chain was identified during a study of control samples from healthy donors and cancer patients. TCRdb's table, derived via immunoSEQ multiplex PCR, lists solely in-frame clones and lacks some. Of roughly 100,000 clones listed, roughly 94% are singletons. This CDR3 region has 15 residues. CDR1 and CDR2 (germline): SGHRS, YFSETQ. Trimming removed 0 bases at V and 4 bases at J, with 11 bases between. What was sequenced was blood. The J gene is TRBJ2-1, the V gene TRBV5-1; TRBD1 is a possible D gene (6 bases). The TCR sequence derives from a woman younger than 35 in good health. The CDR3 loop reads CASSLAQGRYNEQFF. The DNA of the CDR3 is TGCGCCAGCAGCTTGGCCCAGGGGCGATACAATGAGCAGTTCTTC.